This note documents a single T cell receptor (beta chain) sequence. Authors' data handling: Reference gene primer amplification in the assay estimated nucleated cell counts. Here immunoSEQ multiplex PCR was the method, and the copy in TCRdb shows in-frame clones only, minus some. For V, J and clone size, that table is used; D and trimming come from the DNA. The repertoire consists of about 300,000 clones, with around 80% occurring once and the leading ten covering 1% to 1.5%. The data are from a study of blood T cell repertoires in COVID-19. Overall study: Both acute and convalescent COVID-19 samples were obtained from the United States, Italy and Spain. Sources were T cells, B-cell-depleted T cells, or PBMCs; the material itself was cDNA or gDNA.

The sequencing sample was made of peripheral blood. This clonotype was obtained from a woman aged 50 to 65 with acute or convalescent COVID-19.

The CDR3 bases are TGTGCCAGCAGCCAAGGACTGTCTAATTCACCCCTCCACTTT. Protein sequence: CASSQGLSNSPLHF. The rearrangement uses TRBV3-1 (or the pseudogene TRBV3-2) and TRBJ1-6, with D unclear. The CDR3 covers 14 residues. The germline CDR1 and CDR2 sequences are LGHDT and YNNKEL (reference sequence). The V end was cut by 1 base, the J end by 6 bases, with 7 bases between.